These 22 T cell receptor beta chains originate from one sample sequenced in a study of spatial heterogeneity in lung cancer. Time point indicated: blood at routine non-recurrence follow-up after resection. TCRs were sequenced from unsorted whole RNA of tumor, nontumor lung or PBMC. TCRdb analysed the 5' RACE reads with MiXCR anew, one entry per CDR3 protein. The sample comprises some 120,000 distinct CDR3 sequences, roughly an eighth of which are singletons, and approximately 17% rests with the top ten. The material was PBMCs, obtained at follow-up. The receptors stem from a male donor with early-stage non-small cell lung cancer.

V is TRBV20-1 and J is TRBJ2-3; TRBD2 matches 10 bases. This CDR3 is built from 16 residues. Looked up from germline, CDR1 is DFQATT and CDR2 is SNEGSKA (reference sequence). With 3 bases clipped from V and 5 bases from J, the junction kept 11 bases outside the gene matches. CDR3 protein: CSASPAGGQLRDTQYF. As DNA, the CDR3 is TGCAGTGCTAGTCCAGCGGGGGGGCAGTTGAGAGATACGCAGTATTTT.

V gene TRBV12-3 or TRBV12-4 combines with J gene TRBJ2-7; the D gene could be TRBD1 or TRBD2 (5 bases each). There are 14 residues in the CDR3. V was shortened by 5 bases and J by 4 bases, with 15 bases between the two germline ends. In DNA, the CDR3 is TGTGCCAGCAGTCCATCGGGACGTCCGTACGAGCAGTACTTC. Protein product: CASSPSGRPYEQYF.

V and J are TRBV12-3 or TRBV12-4 and TRBJ2-3; D is perhaps TRBD2 (7 bases). Trimming pared 5 bases from V and 1 base from J, leaving 13 bases between. This CDR3 spans 15 amino acids. The CDR3 region has the DNA TGTGCCAGCAGTCTTGGGGGGGCCCGCACAGATACGCAGTATTTT. This sequence encodes CASSLGGARTDTQYF.

The rearrangement links TRBV27 to TRBJ2-1; maybe TRBD1 (5 bases). With 7 bases removed from V and 1 base from J, the gap between germline ends came to 11 bases. CDR1 MNHEY and CDR2 SMNVEV come from the germline V gene (reference sequence). CDR3 length: 14 residues. The CDR3 DNA is TGTGCCAGCAAGGTTGGACAATCCTACAATGAGCAGTTCTTC. This codes for CASKVGQSYNEQFF.

This clonotype was seen ten or more times. The chain has TRBV6-5 and TRBJ1-1, with D maybe TRBD1 (5 bases). Germline V lookup: CDR1 MNHEY, CDR2 SVGAGI. The CDR3 is 15 amino acids. Deletions cut 3 bases from V and 4 bases from J, with 15 bases between. CDR3 DNA: TGTGCCAGCAGTTATAATCGAAGGGGAGGCACTGAAGCTTTCTTT. It yields the protein CASSYNRRGGTEAFF.

The J gene is TRBJ2-6, the V gene TRBV7-2, with 8 bases that match TRBD2. The length of the CDR3 is 16 residues. Germline V gene lookup returns CDR1 SGHTA and CDR2 FQGNSA. V trimming: 4 bases; J trimming: 4 bases; junction bases outside the gene matches: 6. CDR3: CASSSVAGSGANVLTF. The CDR3 nucleotides are TGTGCCAGCAGCTCTGTAGCGGGGTCCGGGGCCAACGTCCTGACTTTC. Full variable domain (remainder filled in from reference TRBV7-2 and TRBJ2-6): GAGVSQSPSNKVTEKGKDVELRCDPISGHTALYWYRQSLGQGLEFLIYFQGNSAPDKSGLPSDRFSAERTGGSVSTLTIQRTQQEDSAVYLCASSSVAGSGANVLTFGAGSRLTVL.

This clonotype was counted a few times. The chain couples TRBV2 to TRBJ2-1; tentatively, D is TRBD2 (5 bases). Trimming removed 2 bases from V and 14 bases from J, with 19 bases in between. The CDR3 extends over 14 amino acids. From germline, CDR1 is SNHLY and CDR2 FYNNEI. This chain's CDR3 is CASSELGLQSGEFF. CDR3 nucleotides: TGTGCCAGCAGTGAACTAGGACTCCAATCTGGAGAGTTCTTC.

The chain joins TRBV20-1 to TRBJ2-7; D gene unclear. The CDR3 is 13 amino acids. Germline-derived CDR1 and CDR2 are DFQATT and SNEGSKA (reference sequence). The germline V and J ends were trimmed by 3 bases and 5 bases, with 14 bases remaining between them. CDR3 coding DNA: TGCAGTGCTAGTTTGAAGTTCCCCAACGAGCAGTACTTC. Amino acids: CSASLKFPNEQYF.

This clonotype appeared a few times. The V and J genes are TRBV10-3 and TRBJ1-1; TRBD1 matches 7 bases. The CDR3 is 12 residues long. CDR1 and CDR2 (germline): ENHRY, SYGVKD. Unmatched junction bases numbered 7, after V lost 3 bases and J lost 12 bases. The chain's CDR3 is CAISEQGTSTFF. The CDR3 coding sequence is TGTGCCATCAGTGAACAGGGGACGTCGACTTTCTTT.

This clonotype was seen only a few times. The gene calls are TRBV20-1 and TRBJ1-2; D call uncertain. This CDR3 contains 14 residues. Germline assignment: CDR1 DFQATT and CDR2 SNEGSKA (reference sequence). The V and J ends lost 1 base and 8 bases respectively, with 17 bases between them. CDR3 DNA sequence: TGCAGTGCTAGAGCGACAACCACTATCCACGGCTACACCTTC. This encodes CSARATTTIHGYTF.

This sequence joins TRBV7-2 and TRBJ2-3; the D is unclear. The CDR3 runs 11 residues. In germline, CDR1 is SGHTA, CDR2 FQGNSA. V was cut by 4 bases and J by 4 bases, with 3 bases left in between. Here the CDR3 reads CASSSPDTQYF. CDR3 sequence (DNA): TGTGCCAGCAGCTCCCCAGATACGCAGTATTTT. The whole variable domain, remainder taken from reference TRBV7-2 and TRBJ2-3, is GAGVSQSPSNKVTEKGKDVELRCDPISGHTALYWYRQSLGQGLEFLIYFQGNSAPDKSGLPSDRFSAERTGGSVSTLTIQRTQQEDSAVYLCASSSPDTQYFGPGTRLTVL.

This clonotype was seen repeatedly, ten times or more. The chain is built from TRBV27 and TRBJ1-1; D possibly corresponds to TRBD1 (5 bases). CDR1 and CDR2 from the germline V gene are MNHEY and SMNVEV (reference sequence). CDR3 length equals 14 residues. Trimming shortened V by 4 bases and J by 1 base, and 10 bases separated the two germline ends. CDR3 sequence reads: CASSSPTGNTEAFF. The CDR3 bases are TGTGCCAGCAGTTCCCCCACAGGGAACACTGAAGCTTTCTTT.

The rearrangement links TRBV9 to TRBJ2-2; 10 bases match TRBD1. V was pared by 4 bases and J by 5 bases, with 5 bases of the junction left unmatched. CDR3 size: 15 residues. Per the germline V gene, CDR1 is SGDLS and CDR2 is YYNGEE. DNA of the CDR3: TGTGCCAGCAGCCCGTCGGGACAGGGGACCGGGGAGCTGTTTTTT. This encodes CASSPSGQGTGELFF.

The CDR3, as DNA: TGCGCCAGCAGCCAGACGGAGGGCGAAAAACTGTTTTTT. This codes for CASSQTEGEKLFF. The chain joins TRBV4-1 to TRBJ1-4, with D unclear. Trimming removed 3 bases from V and 8 bases from J, with 10 bases in between. Germline values: CDR1 MGHRA, CDR2 YSYEKL. This CDR3 has 13 amino acids.

The rearrangement joins TRBV6-1 to TRBJ2-1; 7 nucleotides agree with TRBD1. Losses at the gene ends were 2 bases for V and 8 bases for J; bases not matched to a gene: 30. CDR3 length equals 22 residues. Germline lookup yields CDR1 MNHNS and CDR2 SASEGT. CDR3 protein: CASSELPSGPGGRYGKVDEQFF. CDR3 coding DNA: TGTGCCAGCAGTGAACTCCCGAGTGGGCCAGGGGGTCGTTATGGCAAAGTGGATGAGCAGTTCTTC.

This clonotype appeared many times. The chain links TRBV7-2 to TRBJ2-3; 7 bases align to TRBD2. The CDR3 totals 14 residues. CDR1 is SGHTA, CDR2 FQGNSA, per germline. V was pared by 5 bases and J by 0 bases, with 2 bases of the junction left unmatched. CDR3 in amino acids: CASSASGSTDTQYF. As DNA, the CDR3 is TGTGCCAGCAGCGCTAGCGGCAGCACAGATACGCAGTATTTT.

The J gene is TRBJ1-5, the V gene TRBV6-5; no definite D call. V was clipped by 2 bases and J by 5 bases, with 13 bases between them. The CDR3 spans 15 residues. Germline V lookup: CDR1 MNHEY, CDR2 SVGAGI. Here the CDR3 DNA reads TGTGCCAGCAGTTACACCGGGATAATGGATCAGCCCCAGCATTTT. Its translation: CASSYTGIMDQPQHF.

J is TRBJ2-5 and V is TRBV7-3; D possibly corresponds to TRBD2 (5 bases). Trimming removed 1 base at V and 1 base at J, with 13 bases between. This CDR3 comprises 16 residues. Germline-derived CDR1 and CDR2 are SGHTA and FQGTGA. CDR3 in amino acids: CASSLNGRVPQETQYF. DNA of the CDR3: TGTGCCAGCAGCTTAAACGGGCGGGTACCCCAAGAGACCCAGTACTTC.

The J gene is TRBJ2-5, the V gene TRBV7-9; 7 nucleotides match TRBD2. CDR3 size: 13 residues. Germline loops: CDR1 SEHNR, CDR2 FQNEAQ (reference sequence). V was pared by 5 bases and J by 2 bases, with 2 bases of the junction left unmatched. CDR3 DNA: TGTGCCAGCAGCCGGGACTATCAAGAGACCCAGTACTTC. Translated: CASSRDYQETQYF.

The chain combines TRBV7-2 with TRBJ2-3; D possibly corresponds to TRBD2 (7 bases). Germline V gene data show CDR1 as SGHTA and CDR2 as FQGNSA. V was pared by 7 bases and J by 0 bases, with 14 bases between. CDR3 size: 15 residues. The CDR3, as DNA: TGTGCCAGCACCTGGAGGGGGGGGAGCACAGATACGCAGTATTTT. Translating gives CASTWRGGSTDTQYF. The full variable domain, completed using reference TRBV7-2 and TRBJ2-3, is GAGVSQSPSNKVTEKGKDVELRCDPISGHTALYWYRQSLGQGLEFLIYFQGNSAPDKSGLPSDRFSAERTGGSVSTLTIQRTQQEDSAVYLCASTWRGGSTDTQYFGPGTRLTVL.

This clonotype has at least ten counts. V and J are TRBV5-6 and TRBJ1-1; no clear D. Trimming left V 2 bases short and J 4 bases short, with 3 bases between. CDR1 is SGHDT, CDR2 YYEEEE, per germline. This CDR3 region has 11 residues. The CDR3 nucleotides are TGTGCCAGCAGCTTAAGCACTGAAGCTTTCTTT. This sequence encodes CASSLSTEAFF.

This clonotype was observed a few times. The chain employs TRBV5-1 and TRBJ2-1; TRBD1 agrees at 9 bases. The CDR3 spans 16 residues. J was trimmed by 7 bases and V by 3 bases; bases with no gene match: 11. Per germline, CDR1 SGHRS and CDR2 YFSETQ. In DNA, the CDR3 is TGCGCCAGCAGCTCGGCCGGGACAGGGAGGTTAAATGAGCAGTTCTTC. Residues: CASSSAGTGRLNEQFF.